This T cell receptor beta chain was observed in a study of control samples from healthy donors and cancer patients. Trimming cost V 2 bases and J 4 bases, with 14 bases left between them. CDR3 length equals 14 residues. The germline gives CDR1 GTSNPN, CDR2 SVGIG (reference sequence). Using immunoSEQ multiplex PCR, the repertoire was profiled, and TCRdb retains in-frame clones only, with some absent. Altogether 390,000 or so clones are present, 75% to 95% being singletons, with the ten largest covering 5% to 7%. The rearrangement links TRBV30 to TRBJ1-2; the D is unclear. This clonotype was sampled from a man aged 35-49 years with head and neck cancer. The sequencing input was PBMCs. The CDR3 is CAWSPSDGIYGYTF. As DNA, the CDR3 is TGTGCCTGGAGTCCATCGGACGGCATCTATGGCTACACCTTC.